This entry features one T cell receptor (beta chain) sequence. The assay was immunoSEQ multiplex PCR, and TCRdb's table has in-frame clones only and misses some. The profile covers about 2 million clones, with about 95% appearing a single time and roughly 1% taken by the ten largest. This sample is part of a study of shared clonotypes between healthy human individuals. The naive CD8 fraction comprised CD45RO-negative cells positively selected for CCR7 and excluded terminally differentiated effector memory CD45RA+ cells. Material for sequencing was naive CD8+ T cells sorted from blood. This receptor was taken from a man younger than 30 in good health.

As DNA, the CDR3 is TGTGCCAGCAGCCAAGATGAGGCGAACACTGAAGCTTTCTTT. This encodes CASSQDEANTEAFF. This chain uses TRBV4-2 with TRBJ1-1; D unresolved. Per the germline V gene, CDR1 is LGHNA and CDR2 is YNFKEQ. The CDR3 totals 14 residues. Trimming pared 0 bases from V and 1 base from J, leaving 6 bases between.